This TCR beta chain appears in the sequencing data of a study of blood T cell repertoires in COVID-19. Study details: COVID-19 samples collected from the United States, Italy and Spain covered acute and convalescent phases.

The V gene lost 4 bases and the J gene lost 1 base, with 11 bases spanning the gap. The CDR3 consists of 14 residues. Germline CDR1 SGHRS, CDR2 YFSETQ. Authors' analysis steps: Amplification of reference gene primers provided the estimated nucleated cell counts. Sequenced by immunoSEQ multiplex PCR; TCRdb stores in-frame clones only, minus some. V and J calls and clone size are those listed in that table; D and trimming were worked out from the DNA. The profile shows roughly 20,000 clones, 89% of them singletons. The material sequenced was peripheral blood. V is TRBV5-1 and J is TRBJ1-1; TRBD1 is a possible D gene (5 bases). This receptor was obtained from a human donor with active COVID-19. The donor label of this sample is uncertain. CDR3 residues: CASSNRQRNTEAFF. CDR3 nucleotides: TGCGCCAGCAGCAACCGACAGAGGAACACTGAAGCTTTCTTT.